This T cell receptor (beta chain) originates from a study of blood T cell repertoires in COVID-19. For the study at large: Italy, Spain and the United States were the sources of the convalescent and acute COVID-19 samples. Sample material is recorded as cDNA or gDNA derived from T cells, B-cell-depleted T cells, or PBMCs.

Only in-frame clones appear in the TCRdb table, and some are missing; sequencing was by immunoSEQ multiplex PCR. The sample holds 60,000 to 85,000 clones, roughly 84% seen once. J lost 0 bases, V lost 1 base, and 3 bases had no gene match. The CDR3 has 15 residues. The V gene's germline CDR1 is MDHEN and CDR2 SYDVKM. The source of this sequence is an elderly man with acute or convalescent COVID-19. The material sequenced was peripheral blood. The chain carries TRBV28 and TRBJ2-7; 7 positions match TRBD2. This CDR3 is CASSLSGGPSYEQYF. CDR3 nucleotide sequence: TGTGCCAGCAGTTTATCGGGGGGACCCTCCTACGAGCAGTACTTC.